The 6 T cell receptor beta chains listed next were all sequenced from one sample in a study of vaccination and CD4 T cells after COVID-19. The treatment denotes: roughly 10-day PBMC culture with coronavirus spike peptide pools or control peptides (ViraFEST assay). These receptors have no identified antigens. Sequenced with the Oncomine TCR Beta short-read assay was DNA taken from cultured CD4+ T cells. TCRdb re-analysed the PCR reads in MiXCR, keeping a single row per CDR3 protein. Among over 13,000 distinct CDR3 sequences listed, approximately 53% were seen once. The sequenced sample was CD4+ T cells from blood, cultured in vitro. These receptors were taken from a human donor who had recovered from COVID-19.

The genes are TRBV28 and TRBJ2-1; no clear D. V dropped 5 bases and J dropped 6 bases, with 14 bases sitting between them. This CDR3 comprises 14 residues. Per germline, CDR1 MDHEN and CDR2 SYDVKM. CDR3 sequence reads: CASSVNAFVNEQFF. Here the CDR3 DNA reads TGTGCCAGCAGTGTAAATGCGTTCGTCAATGAGCAGTTCTTC.

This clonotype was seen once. The CDR3: CASSWHPGQGSGANVLTF. CDR3 bases: TGTGCCAGCAGTTGGCATCCGGGACAGGGGTCTGGGGCCAACGTCCTGACTTTC. The rearrangement links TRBV28 to TRBJ2-6, with TRBD1 matching over 10 bases. Per germline, CDR1 MDHEN and CDR2 SYDVKM. V trimming: 4 bases; J trimming: 1 base; junction bases outside the gene matches: 7. The CDR3 consists of 18 residues.

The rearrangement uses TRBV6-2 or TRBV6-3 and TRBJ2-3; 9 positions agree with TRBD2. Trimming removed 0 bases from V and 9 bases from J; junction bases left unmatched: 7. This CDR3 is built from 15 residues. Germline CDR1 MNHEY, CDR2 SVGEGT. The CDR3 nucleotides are TGTGCCAGCAGTTACTCTGGTAGCGGGGGAGCAACGCAGTATTTT. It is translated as CASSYSGSGGATQYF.

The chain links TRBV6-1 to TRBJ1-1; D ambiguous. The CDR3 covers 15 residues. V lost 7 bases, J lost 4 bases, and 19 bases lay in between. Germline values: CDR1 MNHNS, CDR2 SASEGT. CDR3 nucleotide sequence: TGTGCCAGCACCCCAGTTGGATTCCTGGCCACTGAAGCTTTCTTT. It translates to CASTPVGFLATEAFF.

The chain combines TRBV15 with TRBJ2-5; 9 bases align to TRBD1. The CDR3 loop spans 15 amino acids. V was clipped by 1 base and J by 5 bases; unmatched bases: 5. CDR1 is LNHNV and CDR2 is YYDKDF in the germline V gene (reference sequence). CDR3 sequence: CATSRGQGGAETQYF. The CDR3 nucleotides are TGTGCCACCAGCAGAGGACAGGGGGGCGCGGAGACCCAGTACTTC.

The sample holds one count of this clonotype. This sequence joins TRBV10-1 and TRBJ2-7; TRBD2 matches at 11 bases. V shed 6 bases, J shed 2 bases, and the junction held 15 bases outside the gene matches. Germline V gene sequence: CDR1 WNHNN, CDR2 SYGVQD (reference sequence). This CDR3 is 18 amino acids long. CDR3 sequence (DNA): TGCGCCAGCAGCGCCAGACTAGCGGGGTGCCTACTGACCTACGAGCAGTACTTC. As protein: CASSARLAGCLLTYEQYF.